This T cell receptor beta chain was obtained from a study of OX40 agonist ivuxolimab in advanced cancers. As for the study more broadly: Ivuxolimab, which targeted the costimulatory receptor OX40 (CD134), was an agonistic, fully human IgG2 monoclonal antibody. Intravenous ivuxolimab was administered to patients every 2 weeks at six dose levels: 0.01, 0.1, 0.3, 1.5, 3 and 10 mg/kg. Of the approximately 50 patients in dose escalation, around 20 had hepatocellular carcinoma, some 15 had melanoma, 9 had renal cell carcinoma and 9 had head and neck cancer. In the dose-escalation cohort, over 65% of patients were male, and the mean age was around 60 years, with a range of about 20 to 90. Prior anti-PD-1, anti-PD-L1 or anti-CTLA-4 therapy was permitted, and 40% of dose-escalation patients had received checkpoint inhibitors. Three dose-escalation patients achieved partial responses, one with hepatocellular carcinoma and two with cutaneous melanoma. The purpose of peripheral TCRbeta sequencing was to test whether ivuxolimab changed TCR sequence diversity and led to clonal T-cell expansion. The paper describes the monotherapy dose-escalation part (N ≈ 51 patients) of the phase I trial of ivuxolimab. The investigation overall reported the following: After ivuxolimab, more expanded clones were found on average in CD8+ T cells than in CD4+ T cells. Low levels of normalized T-cell clonal expansion were also shown by some nonresponding patients. In partial responders in the 0.1-3.0 mg/kg groups, normalized peripheral clonal expansion was found to be among the lowest, especially among CD8+ T cells. The antigen specificity of the clonally expanded peripheral T cells was not determined. Clonal expansion of both CD4+ and CD8+ blood T cells was observed from baseline to week 6 at doses 0.1 to 3.0 mg/kg.

Comment on this clone: Its antigen specificity is not known. No much larger clonotype is one base removed from it; base qualities were not supplied.

Genomic DNA was extracted from sorted cells for sequencing of the TCRbeta CDR3 region. The immunoSEQ Assay was used to sequence the TCRbeta CDR3 regions. TCRdb provides this immuneACCESS table in a form limited to in-frame rearrangements. Some clones are lacking; in checked studies, under half of them reflect an unresolved V gene, and why the rest are absent is not known. This sample holds some 19,000 clones; 83% were observed only once. The ten largest make up about 56% of the sample. Patients with a history of autoimmune disease or receiving systemic immunosuppression were excluded from the trial. In every dose cohort, peripheral blood was drawn for TCR sequencing at baseline, cycle 4 day 1, and cycle 7 day 1. Samples came from an open-label, multicenter, first-in-human phase I dose-escalation trial of ivuxolimab. Adults with locally advanced or metastatic melanoma, renal cell carcinoma, hepatocellular carcinoma or head and neck squamous cell carcinoma were enrolled in the trial. Before TCR sequencing, CD4+ T cells and CD8+ T cells from peripheral blood were sorted into separate populations.

The germline V gene provides CDR1 MNHGY and CDR2 SAAAGT. V and J are trimmed by 8 bases and 3 bases, and the gene matches miss 30 bases of the junction. CDR3 length: 21 amino acids, cysteine to phenylalanine. The sequence is cut down to CDR3 DNA, 63 bases in frame from base 1. The rearranged segments are TRBV6-8 and TRBJ1-2; 7 bases in the junction line up with TRBD1. The sequence was obtained from an adult with an advanced solid tumor such as melanoma, head and neck, liver or kidney cancer. Sequences were derived from CD4+ or CD8+ T cells sorted from blood, sampled in a trial of the OX40 agonist ivuxolimab. The CDR3 region has the sequence CASRRSRDRPKTTFIHYGYTF. Here is the DNA: TGTGCCAGCCGGAGGTCCCGGGACAGACCAAAAACAACCTTCATCCACTATGGCTACACCTTC.